This T cell receptor beta chain derives from a study of T-cell reconstitution after alpha-beta-depleted transplantation in children. Study observations and caveats: Several patients had high TCRbeta diversity at day 60; it came from surviving recipient T cells and thymic progenitors. Newly produced T cells mostly provided counts and TCRbeta diversity after one year, as hyperexpanded clones declined. The study reportedly traced alpha-beta T cells about two months after transplant to several hundred expanded graft clones.

Unique molecular identifiers featured in how the TCRbeta library was prepared. A single record per CDR3 protein comes from TCRdb applying MiXCR to the PCR reads. The sample consists of about 32,000 distinct CDR3 sequences, 6.4% of them appearing once. Germline V CDR1 and CDR2: SGHTA, FQGNSA. This CDR3 spans 13 amino acids. V was shortened by 0 bases and J by 3 bases, with 6 bases between the two germline ends. This clonotype was seen ten or more times. What it binds is not known. The sequencing used peripheral blood, collected 60 days after TCRalphabeta/CD19-depleted stem cell transplant. The chain employs TRBV7-2 and TRBJ2-7; D is uncertain. This receptor was taken from a child under two years old who had a stem cell transplant for acute myeloid leukemia, so the T cells may come from the graft donor. For the CDR3, the DNA is TGTGCCAGCAGCTTAGCCGTCGGCTACGAGCAGTACTTC. Amino acids: CASSLAVGYEQYF.